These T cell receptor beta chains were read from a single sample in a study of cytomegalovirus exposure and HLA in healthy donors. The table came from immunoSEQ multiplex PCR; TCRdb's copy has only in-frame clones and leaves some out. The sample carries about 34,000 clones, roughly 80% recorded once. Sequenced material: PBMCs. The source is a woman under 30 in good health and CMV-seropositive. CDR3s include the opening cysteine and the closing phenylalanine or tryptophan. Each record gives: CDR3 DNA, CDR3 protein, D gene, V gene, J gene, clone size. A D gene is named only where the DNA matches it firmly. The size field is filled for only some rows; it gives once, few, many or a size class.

DNA: TGTGCCACCAGCAGGTGGTGGAGAAGTCAAATTAACTATGGCTACACCTTC; CDR3: CATSRWWRSQINYGYTF; D: NA; V: TRBV15; J: TRBJ1-2; size: NA
DNA: TGCGCCAGCAGAACAATTGGGAGGAACGGGTACAATGAGCAGTTCTTC; CDR3: CASRTIGRNGYNEQFF; D: NA; V: TRBV5-1; J: TRBJ2-1; size: few
DNA: TGTGCCAGCACTCCACGGGACAGTTCCTACGAGCAGTACTTC; CDR3: CASTPRDSSYEQYF; D: TRBD1; V: TRBV6-6; J: TRBJ2-7; size: NA
DNA: TGTGCCAGCAGTCCTGACAGGTACTACAATCAGCCCCAGCATTTT; CDR3: CASSPDRYYNQPQHF; D: NA; V: TRBV6-5; J: TRBJ1-5; size: NA
DNA: TGTGCCAGCAGCGTAGAAGGCGGGGGGTCCTACAATGAGCAGTTCTTC; CDR3: CASSVEGGGSYNEQFF; D: TRBD2; V: TRBV9; J: TRBJ2-1; size: NA
DNA: TGTTCCAGCAGCCCGCTTGGCTCTCCCGGGGAGGATACGCAGTATTTT; CDR3: CSSSPLGSPGEDTQYF; D: NA; V: TRBV7-9; J: TRBJ2-3; size: once
DNA: TGTGCCAGCAACCCCCCGGGGGGCTCCTACAATGAGCAGTTCTTC; CDR3: CASNPPGGSYNEQFF; D: TRBD2; V: TRBV7-2; J: TRBJ2-1; size: NA
DNA: TGTGCCAGCAGCCAAGAGGTTGCCGCGAGCGGGCGCGAGCAGTACTTC; CDR3: CASSQEVAASGREQYF; D: NA; V: TRBV4-2; J: TRBJ2-7; size: NA
DNA: TGTGCCTGGTCTCAACCGGGCAGGGGCTACGAGCAGTACTTC; CDR3: CAWSQPGRGYEQYF; D: NA; V: TRBV30; J: TRBJ2-7; size: NA
DNA: TGTGCCAGTAGTATTCGACTAGGGGACTCCCAGTACTTC; CDR3: CASSIRLGDSQYF; D: NA; V: TRBV19; J: TRBJ2-5; size: once
DNA: TGTGCCAGCAGCTTAGTGCCCGGGACTACTTACAATGAGCAGTTCTTC; CDR3: CASSLVPGTTYNEQFF; D: TRBD2; V: TRBV7-6; J: TRBJ2-1; size: NA
DNA: TGTGCCTGGAAGGAGAGCCAAGAGACCCAGTACTTC; CDR3: CAWKESQETQYF; D: NA; V: TRBV30; J: TRBJ2-5; size: few
DNA: TGTGCCAGCAGCGTGGGACAGGACTCCTACAATGAGCAGTTCTTC; CDR3: CASSVGQDSYNEQFF; D: TRBD1; V: TRBV9; J: TRBJ2-1; size: few
DNA: TGTGCCAGCAGTGACCAAGGGACAGGGGCGGGCATTCAGTACTTC; CDR3: CASSDQGTGAGIQYF; D: TRBD1; V: TRBV2; J: TRBJ2-4; size: NA
DNA: TGCGCCAGCAGCGAGGGACAGGGAGTTGGTGGCTACACCTTC; CDR3: CASSEGQGVGGYTF; D: TRBD1; V: TRBV5-1; J: TRBJ1-2; size: NA
DNA: TGCGCCAGCAGCGATTACAGGGGAGGCACTGAAGCTTTCTTT; CDR3: CASSDYRGGTEAFF; D: TRBD1; V: TRBV5-1; J: TRBJ1-1; size: NA
DNA: TGTGCCAGCAGCCCTGCGAGGGCCCAGAACACCGGGGAGCTGTTTTTT; CDR3: CASSPARAQNTGELFF; D: NA; V: TRBV25-1; J: TRBJ2-2; size: few
DNA: TGTGCCAGCAGCCGTCCGGGCACAGATACGCAGTATTTT; CDR3: CASSRPGTDTQYF; D: NA; V: TRBV27; J: TRBJ2-3; size: once
DNA: TGCGCCAGCAGCCAAGGACTAGCGGGGTACGAGCAGTACTTC; CDR3: CASSQGLAGYEQYF; D: TRBD2; V: TRBV4-3; J: TRBJ2-7; size: NA
DNA: TGTGCCAGCAGCCCCAATATCTGGCTAGCGGGAAACACCGGGGAGCTGTTTTTT; CDR3: CASSPNIWLAGNTGELFF; D: TRBD2; V: TRBV11-1; J: TRBJ2-2; size: NA
DNA: TGCGCCAGCAGTCAATCTTGGCGCGGGGAAAAACTGTTTTTT; CDR3: CASSQSWRGEKLFF; D: NA; V: TRBV23-1; J: TRBJ1-4; size: once
DNA: TGTGCCAGCAGTGACCGGAACACCGGGGAGCTGTTTTTT; CDR3: CASSDRNTGELFF; D: NA; V: TRBV6-4; J: TRBJ2-2; size: NA
DNA: TGCGCCAGCAGCCAACAAGACGCGGGGTGGGGAAACACTGAAGCTTTCTTT; CDR3: CASSQQDAGWGNTEAFF; D: NA; V: TRBV4-3; J: TRBJ1-1; size: NA
DNA: TGTGCCAGCAGTGTAACAGGGAGCTCCTACGAGCAGTACTTC; CDR3: CASSVTGSSYEQYF; D: NA; V: TRBV2; J: TRBJ2-7; size: NA
DNA: TGTGCCAGCAGTTCCCCCGGGACAGGGTCCACAGATACGCAGTATTTT; CDR3: CASSSPGTGSTDTQYF; D: TRBD1; V: TRBV28; J: TRBJ2-3; size: NA
DNA: TGTGCCAGCAGTGAAGGGGGGGAGAACACTGAAGCTTTCTTT; CDR3: CASSEGGENTEAFF; D: NA; V: TRBV6-1; J: TRBJ1-1; size: NA
DNA: TGTGCCAGCAGCTTGGTGGTCTCGCAGGGAGATACGCAGTATTTT; CDR3: CASSLVVSQGDTQYF; D: NA; V: TRBV5-4; J: TRBJ2-3; size: few
DNA: TGTGCCAGCACGGGAGCGGGGGGGCGCGAGACCCAGTACTTC; CDR3: CASTGAGGRETQYF; D: TRBD2; V: TRBV2; J: TRBJ2-5; size: NA
DNA: TGCGCCAGCAGCCAGTCTCAGGGGGCGAGCTACGAGCAGTACTTC; CDR3: CASSQSQGASYEQYF; D: TRBD1; V: TRBV4-3; J: TRBJ2-7; size: NA
DNA: TGTGCCAGCAGCTTAGATCGAGGCGGGTTTAGGACCGGGGAGCTGTTTTTT; CDR3: CASSLDRGGFRTGELFF; D: NA; V: TRBV11-2; J: TRBJ2-2; size: NA
DNA: TGTGCTAGTGGTTTGGTACTGGGGACAGGGGGCGACTACGAGCAGTACTTC; CDR3: CASGLVLGTGGDYEQYF; D: TRBD1; V: TRBV12-5; J: TRBJ2-7; size: few
DNA: TGTGCCAGCAGTTCATTTTATGAGCAGTTCTTC; CDR3: CASSSFYEQFF; D: NA; V: TRBV27; J: TRBJ2-1; size: NA
DNA: TGTGCCAGCAGTTTCGGTGTAACCAATGAGCAGTTCTTC; CDR3: CASSFGVTNEQFF; D: NA; V: TRBV27; J: TRBJ2-1; size: NA
DNA: TGTGCCATCAGTGTTTCCGGGACAGGGGCAGCTTGGGCTTCCTACGAGCAGTACTTC; CDR3: CAISVSGTGAAWASYEQYF; D: TRBD1; V: TRBV10-3; J: TRBJ2-7; size: NA
DNA: TGTGCCAGCAGCTTAAAGGGCGTCGCCGGGGGGGCAGATACGCAGTATTTT; CDR3: CASSLKGVAGGADTQYF; D: TRBD2; V: TRBV13; J: TRBJ2-3; size: NA
DNA: TGTGCCAGCAGCCAAGATTTTAACGCCCGACTTGAAGCTTTCTTT; CDR3: CASSQDFNARLEAFF; D: NA; V: TRBV4-2; J: TRBJ1-1; size: NA
DNA: TGTGCCAGCAACGGACAAACGGATATTGAAGCTTTCTTT; CDR3: CASNGQTDIEAFF; D: NA; V: TRBV13; J: TRBJ1-1; size: few
DNA: TGTGCCAGCAGATTCACTAGCGGGGCTAGCACAGATACGCAGTATTTT; CDR3: CASRFTSGASTDTQYF; D: TRBD2; V: TRBV6-6; J: TRBJ2-3; size: NA
DNA: TGTGCCAGCAGTGATAGGAGGACTAGCGGGGGCACCGGGGAGCTGTTTTTT; CDR3: CASSDRRTSGGTGELFF; D: TRBD2; V: TRBV2; J: TRBJ2-2; size: once
DNA: TGTGCCAGCAGCTTAGTGCGGGAGCGCTACGAGCAGTACTTC; CDR3: CASSLVRERYEQYF; D: TRBD2; V: TRBV7-2; J: TRBJ2-7; size: NA
DNA: TGTGCCAGCAGCTCGGGTAGCGGGGTGAATGAGCAGTTCTTC; CDR3: CASSSGSGVNEQFF; D: TRBD2; V: TRBV11-2; J: TRBJ2-1; size: NA
DNA: TGTGCCACTACCCGGGAGCTCTACGAGCAGTACTTC; CDR3: CATTRELYEQYF; D: NA; V: TRBV28; J: TRBJ2-7; size: NA
DNA: TGTGCCAGCAGCGCCACCCCCTCGGGGGCCCAGTACTTC; CDR3: CASSATPSGAQYF; D: NA; V: TRBV7-2; J: TRBJ2-5; size: NA
DNA: TGTGCCAGCAGCAAGGTGGGAGGGGACTATAATTCACCCCTCCACTTT; CDR3: CASSKVGGDYNSPLHF; D: NA; V: TRBV27; J: TRBJ1-6; size: NA
DNA: TGCGCCAGCAGCCAGGGCGGGGGCTCGGGTTGGGGCTACACCTTC; CDR3: CASSQGGGSGWGYTF; D: NA; V: TRBV4-1; J: TRBJ1-2; size: NA
DNA: TGCAGCGTTGCGGTGATACAGGACAATGAGCAGTTCTTC; CDR3: CSVAVIQDNEQFF; D: NA; V: TRBV29-1; J: TRBJ2-1; size: NA
DNA: TGTGCCAGAACTAGCCATGAGCAGTTCTTC; CDR3: CARTSHEQFF; D: NA; V: TRBV7-5; J: TRBJ2-1; size: NA
DNA: TGTGCCTGGAGTGTCGGGACAGGGCCCTACGAGCAGTACTTC; CDR3: CAWSVGTGPYEQYF; D: TRBD1; V: TRBV30; J: TRBJ2-7; size: NA
DNA: TGCGCCAGCAGTCAAACCCGACAGGGGCCCTCCTACGAGCAGTACTTC; CDR3: CASSQTRQGPSYEQYF; D: TRBD1; V: TRBV23-1; J: TRBJ2-7; size: NA
DNA: TGTGCCAGTAGTAACAGAGCGAACACCGGGGAGCTGTTTTTT; CDR3: CASSNRANTGELFF; D: NA; V: TRBV19; J: TRBJ2-2; size: NA